The next 2 T cell receptor beta chains were all read from a single sample in a study of blood T cell repertoires in COVID-19. Data came from immunoSEQ multiplex PCR; TCRdb stores just in-frame clones and leaves some out. The sample shows roughly 410,000 clones, around 92% of them seen only once. The sequencing sample was made of peripheral blood. These receptor sequences come from a man aged 40-49 years with acute or convalescent COVID-19.

This chain joins TRBV19 and TRBJ1-2, with TRBD1 identical over 9 bases. The CDR3 has 14 amino acids. The V segment lost 0 bases and the J segment 7 bases; nucleotides outside the gene matches: 3. Germline loops: CDR1 LNHDA, CDR2 SQIVND (reference sequence). The CDR3 protein is CASSIDRDRVGYTF. The CDR3 region has the DNA TGTGCCAGTAGTATAGACCGGGACAGGGTTGGCTACACCTTC.

The V call is TRBV12-3 or TRBV12-4, the J call TRBJ2-7; 8 bases are a match to TRBD1. V lost 6 bases and J lost 1; bases outside the gene matches: 2. This CDR3 comprises 13 residues. CDR3 in amino acids: CASRRTGSYEQYF. The CDR3 DNA follows: TGTGCCAGCAGGAGGACAGGGTCCTACGAGCAGTACTTC.